Each of the 12 T cell receptor beta chains below was sequenced from the same sample in a study of blood T cells in healthy people across ages. Alongside a J-beta primer mix, a sample-barcoded 5' primer served in a second PCR lasting about 6 to 12 cycles. From the 5' RACE reads, TCRdb called clonotypes with MiXCR, one entry per CDR3 protein. The table shows hundreds of thousands of distinct CDR3 sequences, with 32% occurring only once. Sample: blood. The source is an elderly woman in good health.

The table lists this clonotype with many counts. The gene calls are TRBV30 and TRBJ2-3; the D gene is possibly TRBD2 (6 bases). This CDR3 contains 15 residues. Germline CDR1 and CDR2: GTSNPN and SVGIG (reference sequence). With 4 bases removed from V and 2 bases from J, the gap between germline ends came to 16 bases. This CDR3 reads CAWTLGSTNTDTQYF. The CDR3 DNA sequence: TGTGCCTGGACCCTCGGGAGTACCAACACAGATACGCAGTATTTT.

This chain connects TRBV5-1 to TRBJ1-6; unclear D gene. The V and J ends lost 4 bases and 4 bases respectively, with 12 bases between them. The CDR3 extends over 15 amino acids. In germline, CDR1 is SGHRS, CDR2 YFSETQ. DNA for the CDR3: TGCGCCAGCAGCACCTCGGACGGGTATAATTCACCCCTCCACTTT. It specifies CASSTSDGYNSPLHF.

At least ten counts were recorded for this clonotype. This chain uses TRBV4-1 with TRBJ2-3; D unresolved. Trimming stripped 1 base from V and 2 bases from J, with 10 bases between. CDR1 and CDR2 (germline): MGHRA, YSYEKL. This CDR3 spans 15 amino acids. Here the CDR3 reads CASSQVQTSTDTQYF. In DNA form, the CDR3 reads TGCGCCAGCAGCCAAGTCCAGACCTCCACAGATACGCAGTATTTT.

This chain links TRBV20-1 with TRBJ2-7; 8 bases match TRBD2. V lost 3 bases to trimming and J lost 3 bases; unmatched junction nucleotides: 7. Looked up from germline, CDR1 is DFQATT and CDR2 is SNEGSKA (reference sequence). The CDR3 length is 14 residues. In nucleotides, the CDR3 is TGCAGTGCTAGGGATTTAGCGGGGTACTACGAGCAGTACTTC. Its translation: CSARDLAGYYEQYF.

This clonotype was observed at least ten times. The chain joins TRBV20-1 to TRBJ2-1; D might be TRBD2 (6 bases). Trimming shortened V by 6 bases and J by 2 bases, and 14 bases separated the two germline ends. Germline V gives CDR1 DFQATT, CDR2 SNEGSKA (reference sequence). This CDR3 contains 14 residues. CDR3 nucleotides: TGCAGTGCCTCAAAGTGGGGGGCCTACAATGAGCAGTTCTTC. Translating it yields CSASKWGAYNEQFF.

In this sample, this clonotype turned up many times. The V call is TRBV14, the J call TRBJ2-3; no clear D gene. V lost 4 bases, J lost 7 bases, and 18 bases lay in between. The V gene's germline CDR1 is SGHDN and CDR2 FVKESK. This CDR3 is 15 amino acids long. The DNA for the CDR3 is TGTGCCAGCAGCCTATCGCGTGGTTTTAGAAATACGCAGTATTTT. It encodes CASSLSRGFRNTQYF.

This clonotype has a count of ten or more. J is TRBJ2-7 and V is TRBV7-9; no reliable D call. Germline CDR1 is SEHNR and CDR2 is FQNEAQ (reference sequence). The CDR3 has 14 amino acids. The V gene lost 7 bases and the J gene lost 2 bases, with 15 bases spanning the gap. Here the CDR3 DNA reads TGTGCCAGCACCCCGCCGGCGGCCGCCTACGAGCAGTACTTC. Its translation: CASTPPAAAYEQYF.

The J gene is TRBJ1-1, the V gene TRBV6-5; 8 nucleotides line up with TRBD1. The CDR3 has 15 residues. V shed 0 bases and J 6 bases; nucleotides not matched to a gene: 6. Germline assignment: CDR1 MNHEY and CDR2 SVGAGI. CDR3 sequence: CASSYSAGGMAEAFF. CDR3 bases: TGTGCCAGCAGTTACTCGGCAGGGGGCATGGCTGAAGCTTTCTTT.

V and J are TRBV20-1 and TRBJ1-5, with no clear D. CDR3 length: 14 amino acids. Germline CDR1 and CDR2: DFQATT and SNEGSKA (reference sequence). The V gene lost 3 bases and the J gene lost 9 bases, with 18 bases spanning the gap. This CDR3 reads CSASSGRLLGPQHF. The CDR3 DNA reads as TGCAGTGCTAGCAGCGGACGGCTCTTGGGGCCCCAGCATTTT.

This clonotype occurred a few times. The chain uses TRBV28 and TRBJ1-1, with 7 positions matching TRBD1. Germline lookup yields CDR1 MDHEN and CDR2 SYDVKM. V lost 2 bases, J lost 3 bases, and 6 bases stayed unmatched. The CDR3 is 15 residues long. Here the CDR3 reads CASSLRDRYYTEAFF. CDR3 in DNA: TGTGCCAGCAGTTTAAGGGACAGATACTACACTGAAGCTTTCTTT.

The chain carries TRBV19 and TRBJ2-3; 8 bases agree with TRBD2. Germline lookup yields CDR1 LNHDA and CDR2 SQIVND (reference sequence). The trim removed 8 bases at V and 9 bases at J, leaving 16 bases unmatched. This CDR3 has 15 residues. CDR3 sequence: CASELSGAKMETQYF. The CDR3 nucleotides read TGTGCCAGTGAACTTAGCGGGGCAAAGATGGAGACGCAGTATTTT.

This clonotype was counted at least ten times. The V gene is TRBV7-2, the J gene TRBJ1-1, with unresolved D. The CDR3 loop spans 14 amino acids. The V gene's germline CDR1 is SGHTA and CDR2 FQGNSA. V dropped 3 bases and J dropped 1 base, with 9 bases sitting between them. CDR3 in amino acids: CASSLRSPNTEAFF. The CDR3 DNA reads as TGTGCCAGCAGCTTGAGGTCCCCGAACACTGAAGCTTTCTTT.